This T cell receptor beta chain was documented in a study of long-term antiretroviral therapy in people with HIV. Overall study: When the earliest samples were collected, ART was typically delayed until CD4 counts fell. The study's findings and limits: The blood, collected between the mid-2000s and the late 2010s, was possibly taken under older ART regimens. In samples taken after ART, diversity increased but remained below transplant donor control levels.

Worth noting for this clone: Its antigen remains unidentified.

Two or more post-ART PBMC samples, plus at least one pre-ART sample, were available for each donor. Assay version v3.0 of immunoSEQ was used, and it was run at survey level. The table came from immunoSEQ multiplex PCR; TCRdb's copy has only in-frame clones and leaves some out. The sample lists about 24,000 clones, about 80% occurring once. V was pared by 4 bases and J by 0 bases, with 18 bases between. The germline V gene encodes CDR1 SGDLS and CDR2 YYNGEE. The CDR3 runs 17 residues. This clonotype originated in a young man with HIV. The sequencing used unsorted PBMCs, collected 0.7 years before starting antiretroviral therapy. V and J are TRBV9 and TRBJ2-3, with D perhaps being TRBD1 or TRBD2 (5 bases each). As DNA, the CDR3 is TGTGCCAGCAGCCAGACTTCGAGGGGCACTAGCACAGATACGCAGTATTTT. Amino acids: CASSQTSRGTSTDTQYF.